These T cell receptor beta chains were read from a single sample in a study of long-term antiretroviral therapy in people with HIV. Using immunoSEQ multiplex PCR, the repertoire was profiled, and TCRdb retains in-frame clones only, with some absent. The data show around 19,000 clones, less than 85% seen once. The input for sequencing was unsorted PBMCs, taken 2.9 years after starting antiretroviral therapy. These TCRs come from a woman younger than 45 with HIV. The CDR3 runs from the conserved cysteine through the conserved F or W. D genes are given only for firm matches. Where a row states a size, it is once, few, many or the class of an expanded clone; other rows omit it.

CDR3aa: CASAQVIGSPLHF; CDR3nt: TGTGCCAGCGCCCAGGTAATTGGATCACCCCTCCACTTT; v_gene: TRBV6-6; abundance: -; j_gene: TRBJ1-6; d_gene: -
CDR3aa: CRVDREDGYTF; CDR3nt: TGCAGAGTCGACAGGGAGGATGGCTACACCTTC; v_gene: TRBV20-1; abundance: few; j_gene: TRBJ1-2; d_gene: TRBD1
CDR3aa: CLQARNTEAFF; CDR3nt: TGTTTACAGGCCCGGAACACTGAAGCTTTCTTT; v_gene: TRBV20-1; abundance: -; j_gene: TRBJ1-1; d_gene: -
CDR3aa: CASSIDPTRILYGGSNYGYTF; CDR3nt: TGTGCCAGTAGTATAGATCCCACCCGCATATTATATGGGGGGTCAAACTATGGCTACACCTTC; v_gene: TRBV19; abundance: -; j_gene: TRBJ1-2; d_gene: -
CDR3aa: CAISPRDGDISPLHF; CDR3nt: TGCGCTATAAGCCCCCGGGACGGAGACATTTCACCCCTCCACTTT; v_gene: TRBV10-2; abundance: -; j_gene: TRBJ1-6; d_gene: -
CDR3aa: CSARDLVAQYF; CDR3nt: TGCAGCGCCCGGGACTTGGTGGCCCAGTACTTC; v_gene: TRBV29-1; abundance: -; j_gene: TRBJ2-5; d_gene: -
CDR3aa: CASNLGVGETQYF; CDR3nt: TGTGCCAGTAACCTAGGTGTTGGAGAGACCCAGTACTTC; v_gene: TRBV19; abundance: once; j_gene: TRBJ2-5; d_gene: -
CDR3aa: CASSFGRENTEAFF; CDR3nt: TGTGCCAGCAGCTTTGGCAGGGAGAACACTGAAGCTTTCTTT; v_gene: TRBV5-4; abundance: -; j_gene: TRBJ1-1; d_gene: -
CDR3aa: CASSLARTDEETQYF; CDR3nt: TGTGCCAGCAGCTTAGCCCGGACAGACGAGGAGACCCAGTACTTC; v_gene: TRBV7-9; abundance: -; j_gene: TRBJ2-5; d_gene: -
CDR3aa: CASSLMGATTEAFF; CDR3nt: TGTGCCAGCAGTTTAATGGGGGCCACCACTGAAGCTTTCTTT; v_gene: TRBV28; abundance: few; j_gene: TRBJ1-1; d_gene: -
CDR3aa: CSEGGAGETQYF; CDR3nt: TGCAGCGAGGGCGGCGCGGGGGAGACCCAGTACTTC; v_gene: TRBV29-1; abundance: -; j_gene: TRBJ2-5; d_gene: -
CDR3aa: CASSLGQGRDTQYF; CDR3nt: TGTGCCAGCAGCTTAGGACAGGGTAGAGATACGCAGTATTTT; v_gene: TRBV7-6; abundance: -; j_gene: TRBJ2-3; d_gene: TRBD1
CDR3aa: CASSLTGSGYEQYF; CDR3nt: TGTGCCAGCAGCTTAACAGGGTCTGGCTACGAGCAGTACTTC; v_gene: TRBV7-2; abundance: -; j_gene: TRBJ2-7; d_gene: -
CDR3aa: CASSLGRAHRDSYEQYF; CDR3nt: TGTGCCAGCAGTTTGGGAAGAGCTCATCGGGACAGCTACGAGCAGTACTTC; v_gene: TRBV27; abundance: -; j_gene: TRBJ2-7; d_gene: TRBD1
CDR3aa: CASSSTGQGIRTNEKLFF; CDR3nt: TGTGCCAGCAGCTCGACGGGACAGGGTATACGAACTAATGAAAAACTGTTTTTT; v_gene: TRBV5-6; abundance: -; j_gene: TRBJ1-4; d_gene: TRBD1
CDR3aa: CASSLAGLAGITDTQYF; CDR3nt: TGTGCCAGCAGCTTAGCCGGTCTAGCGGGGATAACAGATACGCAGTATTTT; v_gene: TRBV7-8; abundance: -; j_gene: TRBJ2-3; d_gene: TRBD2
CDR3aa: CASSPETPGRRTDTQYF; CDR3nt: TGTGCCAGCTCACCCGAGACCCCAGGGAGGCGGACAGATACGCAGTATTTT; v_gene: TRBV18; abundance: -; j_gene: TRBJ2-3; d_gene: -
CDR3aa: CSVEEDREEAFF; CDR3nt: TGCAGCGTTGAAGAGGACAGGGAGGAAGCTTTCTTT; v_gene: TRBV29-1; abundance: -; j_gene: TRBJ1-1; d_gene: TRBD1
CDR3aa: CASSGQTGELFF; CDR3nt: TGTGCCAGCAGTGGACAGACCGGGGAGCTGTTTTTT; v_gene: TRBV27; abundance: few; j_gene: TRBJ2-2; d_gene: -
CDR3aa: CATSRDAGEQFF; CDR3nt: TGTGCCACCAGCAGAGATGCTGGTGAGCAGTTCTTC; v_gene: TRBV15; abundance: -; j_gene: TRBJ2-1; d_gene: -
CDR3aa: CASSEGGQGFDEQYF; CDR3nt: TGTGCCAGCAGTGAAGGGGGACAGGGGTTCGACGAGCAGTACTTC; v_gene: TRBV2; abundance: few; j_gene: TRBJ2-7; d_gene: TRBD1
CDR3aa: CASSTTGGAPEKLFF; CDR3nt: TGTGCCAGCAGTACCACAGGGGGCGCCCCTGAAAAACTGTTTTTT; v_gene: TRBV6-5; abundance: -; j_gene: TRBJ1-4; d_gene: TRBD1
CDR3aa: CASSVLLAGGQETQYF; CDR3nt: TGTGCCAGCAGTGTACTACTAGCGGGGGGCCAAGAGACCCAGTACTTC; v_gene: TRBV6-1; abundance: -; j_gene: TRBJ2-5; d_gene: TRBD2
CDR3aa: CAWRNSRNSPLHF; CDR3nt: TGTGCCTGGAGAAACAGTCGTAATTCACCCCTCCACTTT; v_gene: TRBV30; abundance: -; j_gene: TRBJ1-6; d_gene: -
CDR3aa: CASSPPSGEAFF; CDR3nt: TGTGCCAGCAGTCCGCCCTCGGGTGAAGCTTTCTTT; v_gene: TRBV27; abundance: -; j_gene: TRBJ1-1; d_gene: -
CDR3aa: CASKSRGVDTGELFF; CDR3nt: TGTGCCAGCAAATCGAGGGGCGTTGACACCGGGGAGCTGTTTTTT; v_gene: TRBV6-5; abundance: -; j_gene: TRBJ2-2; d_gene: -
CDR3aa: CASSTSGGPGVNEQFF; CDR3nt: TGCGCCAGCAGCACCTCCGGGGGACCGGGGGTCAATGAGCAGTTCTTC; v_gene: TRBV5-1; abundance: -; j_gene: TRBJ2-1; d_gene: -
CDR3aa: CASSFGAGHTEAFF; CDR3nt: TGCGCCAGCAGCTTTGGGGCAGGGCACACTGAAGCTTTCTTT; v_gene: TRBV5-1; abundance: once; j_gene: TRBJ1-1; d_gene: -
CDR3aa: CASSEARDRDYEQYF; CDR3nt: TGTGCCAGCAGCGAAGCTCGGGACAGGGACTACGAGCAGTACTTC; v_gene: TRBV2; abundance: few; j_gene: TRBJ2-7; d_gene: TRBD1
CDR3aa: CASSGRGPILF; CDR3nt: TGTGCCAGCAGTGGCAGGGGGCCTATCCTCTTC; v_gene: TRBV2; abundance: -; j_gene: TRBJ1-2; d_gene: TRBD1
CDR3aa: CASRVTEANSNQPQHF; CDR3nt: TGCGCCAGCAGGGTAACGGAGGCTAATAGCAATCAGCCCCAGCATTTT; v_gene: TRBV4-1; abundance: once; j_gene: TRBJ1-5; d_gene: -
CDR3aa: CAWSPGQAAGNTIYF; CDR3nt: TGTGCCTGGAGTCCGGGACAGGCTGCTGGAAACACCATATATTTT; v_gene: TRBV30; abundance: -; j_gene: TRBJ1-3; d_gene: TRBD1
CDR3aa: CASSEALQGNGYTF; CDR3nt: TGTGCCAGCAGTGAAGCGCTTCAAGGGAATGGCTACACCTTC; v_gene: TRBV6-1; abundance: once; j_gene: TRBJ1-2; d_gene: -
CDR3aa: CASDPSGAVETQYF; CDR3nt: TGTGCCAGCGATCCGAGCGGGGCTGTGGAGACCCAGTACTTC; v_gene: TRBV6-1; abundance: -; j_gene: TRBJ2-5; d_gene: TRBD2
CDR3aa: CASSFQGKGQYF; CDR3nt: TGTGCCAGCAGTTTCCAGGGGAAAGGGCAGTATTTT; v_gene: TRBV6-5; abundance: few; j_gene: TRBJ2-3; d_gene: -
CDR3aa: CASSPGSLSNSPLHF; CDR3nt: TGTGCCAGCAGTCCTGGGTCCTTAAGTAATTCACCCCTCCACTTT; v_gene: TRBV28; abundance: -; j_gene: TRBJ1-6; d_gene: -
CDR3aa: CASMRTIGEKLFF; CDR3nt: TGTGCCAGCATGAGGACAATCGGAGAAAAACTGTTTTTT; v_gene: TRBV2; abundance: few; j_gene: TRBJ1-4; d_gene: -
CDR3aa: CASSYGRGAGDEQFF; CDR3nt: TGTGCCAGCAGTTACGGGCGCGGGGCTGGGGATGAGCAGTTCTTC; v_gene: TRBV6-6; abundance: once; j_gene: TRBJ2-1; d_gene: -
CDR3aa: CSVTPNRGYF; CDR3nt: TGCAGCGTTACCCCAAATCGCGGATACTTC; v_gene: TRBV29-1; abundance: few; j_gene: TRBJ1-2; d_gene: -
CDR3aa: CASSVGLGHGADYGYTF; CDR3nt: TGTGCCAGCAGTGTCGGGTTGGGGCACGGGGCGGACTATGGCTACACCTTC; v_gene: TRBV6-1; abundance: -; j_gene: TRBJ1-2; d_gene: -
CDR3aa: CASLGRDTEAFF; CDR3nt: TGTGCCAGCCTGGGGAGGGACACTGAAGCTTTCTTT; v_gene: TRBV28; abundance: -; j_gene: TRBJ1-1; d_gene: -
CDR3aa: CASSLVSGGNIQYF; CDR3nt: TGTGCCAGCAGCTTAGTTTCAGGCGGCAACATTCAGTACTTC; v_gene: TRBV7-9; abundance: -; j_gene: TRBJ2-4; d_gene: -
CDR3aa: CSARTGREAFF; CDR3nt: TGCAGTGCTAGGACAGGGAGGGAAGCTTTCTTT; v_gene: TRBV20-1; abundance: -; j_gene: TRBJ1-1; d_gene: TRBD1
CDR3aa: CASSQDTGLGQFF; CDR3nt: TGTGCCAGCAGCCAGGACACCGGGCTCGGGCAGTTCTTC; v_gene: TRBV7-9; abundance: -; j_gene: TRBJ2-1; d_gene: -
CDR3aa: CASSPDRNSPLHF; CDR3nt: TGTGCCAGCAGCCCCGACAGAAATTCACCCCTCCACTTT; v_gene: TRBV6-6; abundance: few; j_gene: TRBJ1-6; d_gene: -
CDR3aa: CASSLPGTGPYGYTF; CDR3nt: TGTGCCAGCAGCCTTCCCGGGACAGGGCCTTATGGCTACACCTTC; v_gene: TRBV14; abundance: -; j_gene: TRBJ1-2; d_gene: TRBD1
CDR3aa: CAWSVGVTVGTEAFF; CDR3nt: TGTGCCTGGAGTGTAGGAGTGACGGTAGGAACTGAAGCTTTCTTT; v_gene: TRBV30; abundance: -; j_gene: TRBJ1-1; d_gene: -
CDR3aa: CASSQGKGRAGELFF; CDR3nt: TGTGCCAGCAGCCAGGGAAAGGGGCGTGCCGGGGAGCTGTTTTTT; v_gene: TRBV14; abundance: -; j_gene: TRBJ2-2; d_gene: -
CDR3aa: CASSDSGENIQYF; CDR3nt: TGTGCCAGCAGTGATAGCGGCGAAAACATTCAGTACTTC; v_gene: TRBV25-1; abundance: once; j_gene: TRBJ2-4; d_gene: -
CDR3aa: CASSLFGGYGYTF; CDR3nt: TGTGCCAGCAGTTTGTTCGGCGGCTATGGCTACACCTTC; v_gene: TRBV27; abundance: -; j_gene: TRBJ1-2; d_gene: -
CDR3aa: CASSYRDTGYGYTF; CDR3nt: TGTGCCAGCAGTTACCGGGACACCGGATATGGCTACACCTTC; v_gene: TRBV6-5; abundance: -; j_gene: TRBJ1-2; d_gene: -
CDR3aa: CASSVDPHAADTQYF; CDR3nt: TGTGCCAGCAGCGTTGATCCCCACGCCGCAGATACGCAGTATTTT; v_gene: TRBV9; abundance: few; j_gene: TRBJ2-3; d_gene: -
CDR3aa: CASSWPQDDEQYF; CDR3nt: TGTGCCAGCAGTTGGCCCCAGGACGACGAGCAGTACTTC; v_gene: TRBV11-2; abundance: -; j_gene: TRBJ2-7; d_gene: -
CDR3aa: CASSLTGNSNQPQHF; CDR3nt: TGTGCCAGTAGCCTGACAGGAAATAGCAATCAGCCCCAGCATTTT; v_gene: TRBV19; abundance: once; j_gene: TRBJ1-5; d_gene: -
CDR3aa: CASFEDTNSPLHF; CDR3nt: TGTGCCAGCTTCGAGGACACAAATTCACCCCTCCACTTT; v_gene: TRBV6-1; abundance: -; j_gene: TRBJ1-6; d_gene: -